The T cell receptor (beta chain) described here comes from a study of blood T cell repertoires in COVID-19. Study background: Whether acute or convalescent, the COVID-19 samples came from the United States, Italy and Spain. Sample material is recorded as cDNA or gDNA derived from T cells, B-cell-depleted T cells, or PBMCs.

Authors' methods: Nucleated cell counts were estimated from reference gene primer amplification. Some clones are missing from TCRdb's copy, which holds only in-frame ones; the method was immunoSEQ multiplex PCR. That table furnishes V, J and clone size, whereas the DNA furnished D and trimming. Of about 400,000 clones detected, around nine tenths appear once; the ten largest clones hold around 3%. Germline values: CDR1 MNHEY, CDR2 SVGEGT. The CDR3 is made up of 13 amino acids. V lost 5 bases and J lost 2, with 9 bases in between. The TCR originated in a human donor in a cohort sampled during active COVID-19. The V call is TRBV6-2 or TRBV6-3, the J call TRBJ1-2; no reliable D call. The sequenced sample was peripheral blood. The CDR3 region is CASSPESNYGYTF. CDR3 bases: TGTGCCAGCAGTCCGGAGAGCAACTATGGCTACACCTTC.